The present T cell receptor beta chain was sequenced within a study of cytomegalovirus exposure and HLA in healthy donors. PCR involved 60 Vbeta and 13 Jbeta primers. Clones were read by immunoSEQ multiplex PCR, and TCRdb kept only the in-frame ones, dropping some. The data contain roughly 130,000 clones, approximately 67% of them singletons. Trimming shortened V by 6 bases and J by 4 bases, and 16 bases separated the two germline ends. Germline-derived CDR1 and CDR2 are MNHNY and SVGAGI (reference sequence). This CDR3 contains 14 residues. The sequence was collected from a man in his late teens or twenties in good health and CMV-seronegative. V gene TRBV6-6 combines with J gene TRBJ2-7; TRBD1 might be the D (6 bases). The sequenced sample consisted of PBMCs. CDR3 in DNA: TGTGCCAGCAGCACAAACAGGGTTCCGTACGAGCAGTACTTC. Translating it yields CASSTNRVPYEQYF.